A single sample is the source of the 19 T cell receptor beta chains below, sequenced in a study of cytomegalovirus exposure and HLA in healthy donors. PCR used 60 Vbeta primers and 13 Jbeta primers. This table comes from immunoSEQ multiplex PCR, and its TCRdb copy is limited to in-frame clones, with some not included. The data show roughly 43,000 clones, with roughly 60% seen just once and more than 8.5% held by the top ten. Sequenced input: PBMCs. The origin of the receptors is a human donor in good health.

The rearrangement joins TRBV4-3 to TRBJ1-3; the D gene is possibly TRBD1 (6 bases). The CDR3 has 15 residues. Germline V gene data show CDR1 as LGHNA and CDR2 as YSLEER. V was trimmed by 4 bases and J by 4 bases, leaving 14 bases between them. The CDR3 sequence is CASSRQTGTGNTIYF. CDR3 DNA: TGCGCCAGCAGCCGACAAACCGGGACAGGAAACACCATATATTTT.

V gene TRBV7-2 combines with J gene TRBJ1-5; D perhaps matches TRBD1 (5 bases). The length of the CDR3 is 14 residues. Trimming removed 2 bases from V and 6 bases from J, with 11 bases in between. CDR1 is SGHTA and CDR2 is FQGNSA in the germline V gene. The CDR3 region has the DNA TGTGCCAGCAGCTTAAGACAGCCGGGTCAGCCCCAGCATTTT. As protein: CASSLRQPGQPQHF.

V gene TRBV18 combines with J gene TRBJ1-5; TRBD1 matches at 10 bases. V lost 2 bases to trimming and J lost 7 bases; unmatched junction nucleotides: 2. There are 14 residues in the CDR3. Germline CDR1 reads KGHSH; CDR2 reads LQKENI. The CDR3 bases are TGTGCCAGCTCACCAGGGACAGGGGAACAGCCCCAGCATTTT. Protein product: CASSPGTGEQPQHF.

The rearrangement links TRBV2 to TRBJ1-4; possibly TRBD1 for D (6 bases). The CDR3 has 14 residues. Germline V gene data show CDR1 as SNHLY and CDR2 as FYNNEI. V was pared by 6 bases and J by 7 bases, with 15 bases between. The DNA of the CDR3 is TGTGCCAGCAGCGAACAGGGTCGAGGTGAAAAACTGTTTTTT. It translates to CASSEQGRGEKLFF.

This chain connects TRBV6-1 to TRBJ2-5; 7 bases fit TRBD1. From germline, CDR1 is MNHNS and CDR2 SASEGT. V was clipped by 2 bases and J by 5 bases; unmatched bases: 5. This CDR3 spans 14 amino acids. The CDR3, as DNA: TGTGCCAGCAGTGAAAGAGACAGGGATGAGACCCAGTACTTC. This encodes CASSERDRDETQYF.

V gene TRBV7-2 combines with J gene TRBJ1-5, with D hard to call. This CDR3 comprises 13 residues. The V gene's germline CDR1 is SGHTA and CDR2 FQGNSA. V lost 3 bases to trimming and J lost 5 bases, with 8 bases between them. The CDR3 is CASSFGRDQPQHF. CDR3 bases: TGTGCCAGCAGCTTTGGTCGGGATCAGCCCCAGCATTTT.

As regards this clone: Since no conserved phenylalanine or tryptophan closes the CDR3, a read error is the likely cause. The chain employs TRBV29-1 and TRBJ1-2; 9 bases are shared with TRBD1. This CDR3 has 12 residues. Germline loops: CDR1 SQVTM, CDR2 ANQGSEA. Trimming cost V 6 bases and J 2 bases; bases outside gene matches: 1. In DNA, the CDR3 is TGCAGCGTAGGGACAGGGAACTATGGCTACACCGTC. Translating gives CSVGTGNYGYTV.

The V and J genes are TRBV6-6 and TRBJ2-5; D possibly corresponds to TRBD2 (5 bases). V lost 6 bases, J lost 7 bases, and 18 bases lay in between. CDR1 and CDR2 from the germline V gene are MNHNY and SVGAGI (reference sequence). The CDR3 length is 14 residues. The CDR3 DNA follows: TGTGCCAGCAGCCAAGGAGGAAGTCCGGGGACCCAGTACTTC. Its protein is CASSQGGSPGTQYF.

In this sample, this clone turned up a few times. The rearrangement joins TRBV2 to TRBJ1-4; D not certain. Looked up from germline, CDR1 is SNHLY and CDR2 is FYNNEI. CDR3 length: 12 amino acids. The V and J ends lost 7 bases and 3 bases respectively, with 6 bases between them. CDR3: CASKLPNEKLFF. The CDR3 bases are TGTGCCAGCAAACTTCCTAATGAAAAACTGTTTTTT.

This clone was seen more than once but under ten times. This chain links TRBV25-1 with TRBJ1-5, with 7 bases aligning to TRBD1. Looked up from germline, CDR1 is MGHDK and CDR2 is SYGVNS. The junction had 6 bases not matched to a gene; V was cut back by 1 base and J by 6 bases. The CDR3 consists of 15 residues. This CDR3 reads CASSESGGGPQPQHF. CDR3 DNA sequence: TGTGCCAGCAGTGAATCGGGAGGGGGCCCTCAGCCCCAGCATTTT.

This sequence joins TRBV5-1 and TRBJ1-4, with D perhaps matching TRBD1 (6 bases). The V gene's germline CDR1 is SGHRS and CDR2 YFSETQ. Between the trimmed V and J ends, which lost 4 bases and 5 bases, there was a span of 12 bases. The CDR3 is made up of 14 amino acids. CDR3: CASSLIGQNEKLFF. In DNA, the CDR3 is TGCGCCAGCAGCCTTATTGGACAGAATGAAAAACTGTTTTTT.

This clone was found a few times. CDR3 in DNA: TGTGCCTGGAGGGCGGGTTGGAATTCACCCCTCCACTTT. This gives the protein CAWRAGWNSPLHF. The chain carries TRBV30 and TRBJ1-6; D ambiguous. Germline V lookup: CDR1 GTSNPN, CDR2 SVGIG (reference sequence). There are 13 residues in the CDR3. Trimming removed 3 bases at V and 7 bases at J, with 10 bases between. The full variable domain, with the rest looked up from reference TRBV30 and TRBJ1-6, is SQTIHQWPATLVQPVGSPLSLECTVEGTSNPNLYWYRQAAGRGLQLLFYSVGIGQISSEVPQNLSASRPQDRQFILSSKKLLLSDSGFYLCAWRAGWNSPLHFGNGTRLTVT.

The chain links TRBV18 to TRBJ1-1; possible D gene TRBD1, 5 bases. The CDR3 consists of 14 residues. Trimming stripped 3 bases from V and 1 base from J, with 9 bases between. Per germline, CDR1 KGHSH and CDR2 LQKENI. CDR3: CASSPTDSNTEAFF. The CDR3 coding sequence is TGTGCCAGCTCACCGACAGATTCGAACACTGAAGCTTTCTTT.

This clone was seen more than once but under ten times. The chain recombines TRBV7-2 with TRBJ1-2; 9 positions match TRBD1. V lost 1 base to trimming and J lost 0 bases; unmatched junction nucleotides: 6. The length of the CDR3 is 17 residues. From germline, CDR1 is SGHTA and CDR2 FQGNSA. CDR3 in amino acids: CASSLEGTGTPNYGYTF. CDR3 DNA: TGTGCCAGCAGCTTAGAGGGGACAGGGACCCCTAACTATGGCTACACCTTC.

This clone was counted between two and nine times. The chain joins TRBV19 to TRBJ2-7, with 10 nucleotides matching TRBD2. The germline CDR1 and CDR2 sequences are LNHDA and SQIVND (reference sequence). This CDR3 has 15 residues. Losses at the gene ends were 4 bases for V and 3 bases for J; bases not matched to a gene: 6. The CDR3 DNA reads TGTGCCAGTAGTACCTCTAGCGGGGGTCACTACGAGCAGTACTTC. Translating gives CASSTSSGGHYEQYF. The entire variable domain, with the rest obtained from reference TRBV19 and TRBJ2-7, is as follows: DGGITQSPKYLFRKEGQNVTLSCEQNLNHDAMYWYRQDPGQGLRLIYYSQIVNDFQKGDIAEGYSVSREKKESFPLTVTSAQKNPTAFYLCASSTSSGGHYEQYFGPGTRLTVT.

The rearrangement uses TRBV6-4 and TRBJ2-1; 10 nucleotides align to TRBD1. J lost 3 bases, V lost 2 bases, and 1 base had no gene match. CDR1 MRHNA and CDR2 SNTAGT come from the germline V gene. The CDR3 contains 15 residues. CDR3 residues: CASSDRTGGYNEQFF. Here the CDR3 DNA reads TGTGCCAGCAGTGACAGGACAGGGGGCTACAATGAGCAGTTCTTC.

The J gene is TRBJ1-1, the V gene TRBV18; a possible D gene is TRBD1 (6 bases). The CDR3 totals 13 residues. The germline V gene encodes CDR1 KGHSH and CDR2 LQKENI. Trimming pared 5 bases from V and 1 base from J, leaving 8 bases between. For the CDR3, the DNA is TGTGCCAGCTCAGGGGGCAAGAACACTGAAGCTTTCTTT. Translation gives CASSGGKNTEAFF.

CDR3: CASSNWGRTANSDTQYF. In DNA, the CDR3 is TGTGCCAGCAGTAATTGGGGGCGAACCGCTAATTCAGATACGCAGTATTTT. The chain links TRBV6-4 to TRBJ2-3; TRBD1 might be the D (6 bases). Trimming cost V 5 bases and J 4 bases, with 22 bases left between them. The CDR3 runs to 17 residues. The germline gives CDR1 MRHNA, CDR2 SNTAGT.

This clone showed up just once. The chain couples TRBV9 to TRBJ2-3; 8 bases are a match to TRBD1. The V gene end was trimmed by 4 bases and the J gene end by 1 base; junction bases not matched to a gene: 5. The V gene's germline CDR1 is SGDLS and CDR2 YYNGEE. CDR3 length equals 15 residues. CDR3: CASSPQDRGTDTQYF. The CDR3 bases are TGTGCCAGCAGCCCCCAGGACAGGGGCACAGATACGCAGTATTTT.